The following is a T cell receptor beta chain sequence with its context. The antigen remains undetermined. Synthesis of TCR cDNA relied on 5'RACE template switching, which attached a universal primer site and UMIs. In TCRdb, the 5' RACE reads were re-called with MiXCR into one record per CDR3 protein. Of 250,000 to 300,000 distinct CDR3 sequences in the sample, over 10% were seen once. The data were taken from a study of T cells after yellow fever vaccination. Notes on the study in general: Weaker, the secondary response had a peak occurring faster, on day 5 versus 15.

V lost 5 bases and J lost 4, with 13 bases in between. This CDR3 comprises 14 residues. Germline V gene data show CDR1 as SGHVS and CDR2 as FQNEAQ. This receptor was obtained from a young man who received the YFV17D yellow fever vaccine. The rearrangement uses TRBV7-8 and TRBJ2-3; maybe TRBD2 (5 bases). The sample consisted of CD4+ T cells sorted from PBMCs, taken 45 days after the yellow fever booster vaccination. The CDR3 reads CASSPFGGSDTQYF. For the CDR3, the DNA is TGTGCCAGCAGCCCATTCGGAGGCTCAGATACGCAGTATTTT.